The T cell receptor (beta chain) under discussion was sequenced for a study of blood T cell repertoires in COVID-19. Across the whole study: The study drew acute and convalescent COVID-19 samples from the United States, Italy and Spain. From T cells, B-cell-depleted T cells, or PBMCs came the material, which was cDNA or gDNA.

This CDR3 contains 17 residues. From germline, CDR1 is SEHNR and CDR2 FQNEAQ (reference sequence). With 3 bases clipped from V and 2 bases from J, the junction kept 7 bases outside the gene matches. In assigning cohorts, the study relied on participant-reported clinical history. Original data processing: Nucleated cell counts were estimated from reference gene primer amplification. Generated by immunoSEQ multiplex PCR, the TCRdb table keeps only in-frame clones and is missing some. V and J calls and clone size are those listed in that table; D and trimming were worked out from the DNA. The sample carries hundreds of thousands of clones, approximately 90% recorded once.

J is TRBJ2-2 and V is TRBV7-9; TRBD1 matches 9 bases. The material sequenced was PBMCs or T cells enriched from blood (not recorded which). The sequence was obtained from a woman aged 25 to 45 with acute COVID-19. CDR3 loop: CASSFPDRGINTGELFF. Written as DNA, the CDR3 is TGTGCCAGCAGCTTCCCGGACAGGGGAATTAACACCGGGGAGCTGTTTTTT. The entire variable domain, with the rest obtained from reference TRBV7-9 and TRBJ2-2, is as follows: DTGVSQNPRHKITKRGQNVTFRCDPISEHNRLYWYRQTLGQGPEFLTYFQNEAQLEKSRLLSDRFSAERPKGSFSTLEIQRTEQGDSAMYLCASSFPDRGINTGELFFGEGSRLTVL.